Listed below are T cell receptor beta chains from one sample, sequenced in a study of blood T cell repertoires in COVID-19. The table came from immunoSEQ multiplex PCR; TCRdb's copy has only in-frame clones and leaves some out. The sample has hundreds of thousands of clones; 87% are singletons. Sequences were obtained from PBMCs or T cells enriched from blood (not recorded which). All receptors come from a woman in her forties or fifties who had recovered from COVID-19. Each CDR3 is given with its conserved first and last residue. D genes are given only for firm matches. A clone size is listed for some rows: how often the clone was seen (once, few, many), or a class if it is expanded.

clone_size	v_call	j_call	d_call	cdr3_aa	cdr3_nt
.	TRBV9	TRBJ1-4	.	CASSVAQGPNEKLFF	TGTGCCAGCAGCGTAGCACAGGGTCCTAATGAAAAACTGTTTTTT
once	TRBV5-4	TRBJ2-7	TRBD1	CASSPGTGPHEQYF	TGTGCCAGCAGCCCCGGGACAGGTCCCCACGAGCAGTACTTC
.	TRBV4-3	TRBJ2-3	.	CASSQDRGLEATDTQYF	TGCGCCAGCAGCCAAGATCGGGGACTGGAAGCCACAGATACGCAGTATTTT
.	TRBV7-9	TRBJ2-2	.	CASSLPGPGELFF	TGTGCCAGCAGCTTACCAGGGCCCGGGGAGCTGTTTTTT
.	TRBV30	TRBJ2-1	.	CAWKPPGGRHNEQFF	TGTGCCTGGAAGCCCCCCGGGGGGCGGCACAATGAGCAGTTCTTC
.	TRBV6-2/TRBV6-3	TRBJ1-5	.	CASSYGQNRDQTQHF	TGTGCCAGCAGTTACGGACAAAACAGGGACCAGACCCAGCATTTT
once	TRBV28	TRBJ1-4	.	CASSPSGSFDEKLFF	TGTGCCAGCAGTCCTTCAGGTTCTTTCGATGAAAAACTGTTTTTT
.	TRBV13	TRBJ2-7	.	CASSLGLRVDSWGMASWSEQYF	TGTGCCAGCAGCTTAGGCCTTAGGGTCGATTCCTGGGGCATGGCCTCGTGGTCCGAGCAGTACTTC
once	TRBV13	TRBJ1-2	.	CASSLVFPKSFGGGYTF	TGTGCCAGCAGCTTAGTATTTCCGAAGAGTTTCGGAGGTGGCTACACCTTC
.	TRBV3-1/TRBV3-2	TRBJ1-2	TRBD1	CASRLDRGSGYTF	TGTGCCAGCAGGCTCGACAGGGGCTCTGGCTACACCTTC
.	TRBV7-9	TRBJ1-1	.	CASSPRSMNTEAFF	TGTGCCAGCAGCCCCAGGTCCATGAACACTGAAGCTTTCTTT
.	TRBV28	TRBJ2-7	TRBD1	CASSLRRRVRGREQYF	TGTGCCAGCAGTTTACGGCGGAGGGTCAGGGGGCGCGAGCAGTACTTC
few	TRBV10-3	TRBJ1-3	.	CAIRDTTSGNTIYF	TGTGCCATCAGGGACACCACGTCCGGAAACACCATATATTTT
.	TRBV2	TRBJ2-5	TRBD1	CASSLQGAGETQYF	TGTGCCAGCAGTCTTCAGGGGGCTGGGGAGACCCAGTACTTC
.	TRBV5-1	TRBJ1-3	.	CASSLGQPSGNTIYF	TGCGCCAGCAGCTTGGGACAACCCTCTGGAAACACCATATATTTT
.	TRBV15	TRBJ1-1	TRBD1	CATSRDRTGSAAFF	TGTGCCACCAGCAGAGATAGGACAGGGTCGGCAGCTTTCTTT
.	TRBV5-1	TRBJ2-5	.	CASSTDSPGGETQYF	TGCGCCAGCAGCACGGACAGCCCGGGCGGCGAGACCCAGTACTTC
.	TRBV28	TRBJ1-5	.	CASSSSGIPYSNQPQHF	TGTGCCAGCAGCTCCTCGGGTATTCCGTATAGCAATCAGCCCCAGCATTTT
.	TRBV12-3/TRBV12-4	TRBJ1-2	.	CASSREQMYGYTF	TGTGCCAGCAGCCGGGAACAGATGTATGGCTACACCTTC